These 19 T cell receptor beta chains originate from one sample sequenced in a study of T cell responses to AZD1222 COVID-19 vaccine. The assay was immunoSEQ multiplex PCR, and TCRdb's table has in-frame clones only and misses some. The repertoire includes 100,000 to 130,000 clones, about 90% of them detected once, and roughly 21% sits in the top ten. The sample here was peripheral blood, taken on day 0 of AZD1222 vaccination. The receptors come from an adult in good health.

The genes are TRBV19 and TRBJ1-1; the match to TRBD1 covers 9 bases. V was pared by 9 bases and J by 2 bases, with 13 bases of the junction left unmatched. Germline V CDR1 and CDR2: LNHDA, SQIVND (reference sequence). The CDR3 totals 16 residues. Written as DNA, the CDR3 is TGTGCCAGCGGGACAGGGCCCTGGGAGTTAAACACTGAAGCTTTCTTT. This gives the protein CASGTGPWELNTEAFF. The whole variable domain, remainder taken from reference TRBV19 and TRBJ1-1, is DGGITQSPKYLFRKEGQNVTLSCEQNLNHDAMYWYRQDPGQGLRLIYYSQIVNDFQKGDIAEGYSVSREKKESFPLTVTSAQKNPTAFYLCASGTGPWELNTEAFFGQGTRLTVV.

The CDR3 protein is CAWSVPQENNNEQFF. The CDR3 DNA sequence: TGTGCCTGGAGTGTACCACAGGAGAATAACAATGAGCAGTTCTTC. J is TRBJ2-1 and V is TRBV30; possibly TRBD1 for D (5 bases). Deletions cut 0 bases from V and 5 bases from J, with 14 bases between. The CDR3 contains 15 residues. Germline assignment: CDR1 GTSNPN and CDR2 SVGIG (reference sequence). The whole variable domain, remainder taken from reference TRBV30 and TRBJ2-1, is SQTIHQWPATLVQPVGSPLSLECTVEGTSNPNLYWYRQAAGRGLQLLFYSVGIGQISSEVPQNLSASRPQDRQFILSSKKLLLSDSGFYLCAWSVPQENNNEQFFGPGTRLTVL.

The chain carries TRBV6-5 and TRBJ1-2, with 8 bases fitting TRBD1. Germline trimming cut 5 bases from V and 4 bases from J; bases unmatched to any gene: 6. The CDR3 covers 14 residues. Germline V CDR1 and CDR2: MNHEY, SVGAGI. Here the CDR3 DNA reads TGTGCCAGCAGTAAGGGACAGGAAAGCTATGGCTACACCTTC. It encodes CASSKGQESYGYTF.

This clone came up once. This chain joins TRBV5-6 and TRBJ2-1; D is possibly TRBD1 (6 bases). The CDR3 loop spans 17 amino acids. Between the trimmed V and J ends, which lost 3 bases and 0 bases, there was a span of 16 bases. Germline CDR1 reads SGHDT; CDR2 reads YYEEEE. The CDR3 loop reads CASSSRAGASSYNEQFF. CDR3 coding DNA: TGTGCCAGCAGCTCGCGGGCAGGGGCCAGCTCCTACAATGAGCAGTTCTTC.

The V call is TRBV29-1, the J call TRBJ1-4, with D possibly TRBD1 on 6 matching bases. Germline V gene sequence: CDR1 SQVTM, CDR2 ANQGSEA. CDR3 length equals 14 residues. Trimming cost V 4 bases and J 9 bases, with 18 bases left between them. Here the CDR3 DNA reads TGCAGCGTTGGGGGACTCGGGGGCGAGAAAAAACTGTTTTTT. The encoded protein is CSVGGLGGEKKLFF.

The chain joins TRBV11-2 to TRBJ2-2; TRBD1 is a possible D gene (5 bases). CDR1 is SGHAT and CDR2 is FQNNGV in the germline V gene. The ends were cut back, 4 bases at V and 4 bases at J, with 10 bases in the middle. This CDR3 region has 14 residues. CDR3 sequence: CASSSWGLTGELFF. The CDR3 region has the DNA TGTGCCAGCAGCTCATGGGGCCTCACCGGGGAGCTGTTTTTT.

The V gene is TRBV4-2, the J gene TRBJ2-1, with D perhaps TRBD2 (6 bases). V was cut by 3 bases and J by 8 bases, with 11 bases left in between. This CDR3 contains 13 residues. Per germline, CDR1 LGHNA and CDR2 YNFKEQ. The DNA for the CDR3 is TGTGCCAGCAGCCAGGGACTTGATTATGAGCAGTTCTTC. Translation: CASSQGLDYEQFF.

The rearrangement links TRBV4-3 to TRBJ1-1, with D unresolved. The CDR3 loop spans 14 amino acids. The germline V gene encodes CDR1 LGHNA and CDR2 YSLEER. V gave up 2 bases and J gave up 3 bases, with 10 bases separating them. In DNA form, the CDR3 reads TGCGCCAGCAGCCAAAGTACAGCATACACTGAAGCTTTCTTT. Encoded protein: CASSQSTAYTEAFF.

The J gene is TRBJ2-2, the V gene TRBV6-2 or TRBV6-3; no clear D gene. The germline V gene encodes CDR1 MNHEY and CDR2 SVGEGT. V shed 6 bases and J shed 7 bases, with 15 bases lying between them. The length of the CDR3 is 14 residues. CDR3 amino acids: CASSLRDPIGELFF. The CDR3 nucleotides are TGTGCCAGCAGCCTCCGTGACCCAATCGGGGAGCTGTTTTTT.

With regard to this clone: Other DNA sequences of this sample code for an identical CDR3. The chain joins TRBV9 to TRBJ1-6; D is unclear. V lost 0 bases, J lost 5 bases, and 9 bases lay in between. The CDR3 sequence is 15 residues long. Germline values: CDR1 SGDLS, CDR2 YYNGEE. For the CDR3, the DNA is TGTGCCAGCAGCGTAGGGGGAGGCAATAATTCACCCCTCCACTTT. Encoded protein: CASSVGGGNNSPLHF.

The chain uses TRBV11-2 and TRBJ2-1; 7 bases fit TRBD2. CDR1 and CDR2 from the germline V gene are SGHAT and FQNNGV. The CDR3 is made up of 18 amino acids. Trimming at V came to 5 bases and at J to 0 bases, leaving 13 bases not matched to a gene. DNA of the CDR3: TGTGCCAGCAGCCGACTAGCCACGGGATTCAGCTCCTACAATGAGCAGTTCTTC. Residues: CASSRLATGFSSYNEQFF.

This chain connects TRBV19 to TRBJ1-5; D unclear. In germline, CDR1 is LNHDA, CDR2 SQIVND (reference sequence). There are 12 residues in the CDR3. V shed 5 bases and J shed 6 bases, with 8 bases lying between them. CDR3 coding DNA: TGTGCCAGTAGTCGTGAAACTCAGCCCCAGCATTTT. It codes for CASSRETQPQHF.

CDR3 coding DNA: TGCGCCAGCAGCCGAACCTGGGGCAGCTTTTATGGCTACACCTTC. Protein: CASSRTWGSFYGYTF. V is TRBV4-3 and J is TRBJ1-2, with a tentative D call TRBD1 (5 bases). CDR1 is LGHNA and CDR2 is YSLEER in the germline V gene. The V gene lost 4 bases and the J gene lost 5 bases, with 17 bases spanning the gap. This CDR3 has 15 amino acids.

Concerning this clone: A junction boundary mismatches the germline segment, possibly from a read error. The CDR3 bases are TGTGCCAGCAGTTACTCGATTGGTACAAATCGGCCCCAGCATTTT. Protein product: CASSYSIGTNRPQHF. V gene TRBV6-6 combines with J gene TRBJ1-5; D remains unclear. The CDR3 runs to 15 residues. Germline values: CDR1 MNHNY, CDR2 SVGAGI (reference sequence).

The V and J genes are TRBV30 and TRBJ1-1; tentatively, D is TRBD1 (6 bases). Germline CDR1 reads GTSNPN; CDR2 reads SVGIG (reference sequence). This CDR3 comprises 14 residues. V lost 1 base to trimming and J lost 7 bases, with 16 bases between them. CDR3 in amino acids: CAWSDPQDRFEAFF. The CDR3 DNA is TGTGCCTGGAGTGATCCTCAAGACAGGTTTGAAGCTTTCTTT.

V usage is TRBV3-1 (or the pseudogene TRBV3-2) and J usage is TRBJ1-1, with D uncertain. The CDR3 covers 13 residues. V was pared by 4 bases and J by 2 bases, with 8 bases between. The germline V gene encodes CDR1 LGHDT and CDR2 YNNKEL (reference sequence). The CDR3 is CASSPLQNTEAFF. CDR3 nucleotides: TGTGCCAGCAGCCCCCTTCAAAACACTGAAGCTTTCTTT.

This chain joins TRBV19 and TRBJ2-2; tentatively, D is TRBD1 (6 bases). This CDR3 comprises 15 residues. Trimming left V 4 bases short and J 1 base short, with 10 bases between. Per the germline V gene, CDR1 is LNHDA and CDR2 is SQIVND (reference sequence). The CDR3 nucleotides are TGTGCCAGTAGTACCGCGACAGGGAACACCGGGGAGCTGTTTTTT. This gives the protein CASSTATGNTGELFF.

V gene TRBV3-1 (or the pseudogene TRBV3-2) combines with J gene TRBJ2-3, with 7 bases matching TRBD2. V was pared by 2 bases and J by 0 bases, with 17 bases of the junction left unmatched. The CDR3 runs to 20 residues. Germline V CDR1 and CDR2: LGHDT, YNNKEL (reference sequence). The CDR3 loop reads CASSQSRGRAGVLSTDTQYF. CDR3 DNA sequence: TGTGCCAGCAGCCAATCGAGGGGTCGCGCGGGGGTTCTTAGCACAGATACGCAGTATTTT.

The rearrangement joins TRBV23-1 to TRBJ1-6, with 10 bases fitting TRBD1. TRBV23-1 is given ORF status, its function remaining uncertain. CDR3 size: 20 residues. V shed 4 bases and J 7 bases; nucleotides not matched to a gene: 19. The CDR3 reads CASSPSEFQDRGRPNSPLHF. CDR3 DNA: TGCGCCAGCAGTCCCTCGGAATTCCAAGACAGGGGGCGCCCGAATTCACCCCTCCACTTT.